This entry concerns a single TCR beta chain. The entry originates in a study of blood T cell repertoires in COVID-19. The V segment lost 6 bases and the J segment 5 bases; nucleotides outside the gene matches: 3. The germline V gene encodes CDR1 ENHRY and CDR2 SYGVKD. The CDR3 covers 14 residues. As handled by the study authors: Amplified reference gene primers provided the basis for estimating nucleated cell counts. The table came from immunoSEQ multiplex PCR; TCRdb's copy has only in-frame clones and leaves some out. V, J and clone size reflect that table, while D and trimming were determined from the DNA. The sample includes 40,000 to 45,000 clones, roughly 87% of them seen just once.

J is TRBJ2-1 and V is TRBV10-3, with 11 bases aligning to TRBD2. The sequencing sample was made of peripheral blood. The receptor comes from a human donor in a cohort sampled during active COVID-19. CDR3 nucleotides: TGTGCCATCAGAGAGACTAGCGGGGACAATGAGCAGTTCTTC. Encoded protein: CAIRETSGDNEQFF.